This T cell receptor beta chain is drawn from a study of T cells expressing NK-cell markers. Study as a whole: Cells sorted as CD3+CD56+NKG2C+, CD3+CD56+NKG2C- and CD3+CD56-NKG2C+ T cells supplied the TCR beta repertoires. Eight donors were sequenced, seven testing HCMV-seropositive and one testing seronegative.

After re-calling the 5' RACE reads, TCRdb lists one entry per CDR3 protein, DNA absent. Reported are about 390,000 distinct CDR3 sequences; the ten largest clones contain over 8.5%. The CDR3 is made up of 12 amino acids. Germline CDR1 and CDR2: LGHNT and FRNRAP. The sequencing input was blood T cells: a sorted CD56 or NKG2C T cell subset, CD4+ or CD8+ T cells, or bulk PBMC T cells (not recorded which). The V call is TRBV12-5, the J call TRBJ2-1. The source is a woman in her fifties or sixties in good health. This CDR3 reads CASGLGPGEQFF.